This TCR beta chain was captured by sequencing in a study of blood T cell repertoires in COVID-19. Generated by immunoSEQ multiplex PCR, the TCRdb table keeps only in-frame clones and is missing some. The sample lists 100,000 to 150,000 clones; roughly 79% were seen once. Germline values: CDR1 MNHEY, CDR2 SVGEGT. Trimming stripped 5 bases from V and 3 bases from J, with 14 bases between. This CDR3 contains 15 residues. The clonotype was recovered from a human donor in a cohort sampled during active COVID-19. J is TRBJ1-5 and V is TRBV6-2 or TRBV6-3, with D uncertain. The source material was peripheral blood. CDR3 coding DNA: TGTGCCAGCAGTCCGCGGCGTATTAACAATCAGCCCCAGCATTTT. Its protein is CASSPRRINNQPQHF.